A single sample gave rise to the 17 T cell receptor beta chains below, sequenced in a study of T cell responses to AZD1222 COVID-19 vaccine. Only in-frame clones appear in the TCRdb table, and some are missing; sequencing was by immunoSEQ multiplex PCR. The top ten clones hold approximately 5.9% of a sample with some 120,000 clones, 70% to 85% of them seen once. Sample: peripheral blood, taken on day 0 of AZD1222 vaccination. The origin of the receptors is an adult in good health.

The chain couples TRBV5-1 to TRBJ2-7; D might be TRBD1 (5 bases). Germline V gene lookup returns CDR1 SGHRS and CDR2 YFSETQ. With 7 bases removed from V and 0 bases from J, the gap between germline ends came to 14 bases. The CDR3 is 14 residues long. CDR3 coding DNA: TGCGCCAGCTGCGAGACAGAGAGCTCCTACGAGCAGTACTTC. This sequence encodes CASCETESSYEQYF. Based on the CDR3 plus reference TRBV5-1 and TRBJ2-7, the full variable domain is KAGVTQTPRYLIKTRGQQVTLSCSPISGHRSVSWYQQTPGQGLQFLFEYFSETQRNKGNFPGRFSGRQFSNSRSEMNVSTLELGDSALYLCASCETESSYEQYFGPGTRLTVT.

V is TRBV7-9 and J is TRBJ2-2; D gene ambiguous. The germline V gene encodes CDR1 SEHNR and CDR2 FQNEAQ (reference sequence). Deletions cut 3 bases from V and 1 base from J, with 3 bases between. This CDR3 spans 13 amino acids. CDR3 residues: CASSFENTGELFF. The CDR3 region has the DNA TGTGCCAGCAGCTTTGAGAACACCGGGGAGCTGTTTTTT.

The chain carries TRBV2 and TRBJ1-5, with 7 bases matching TRBD1. CDR3 size: 15 residues. Germline CDR1 reads SNHLY; CDR2 reads FYNNEI. The J segment lost 4 bases and the V segment lost 6 bases, leaving 9 bases of the junction unmatched. The CDR3 DNA reads TGTGCCAGCAGAGCGCTCCAGGGGGGTAATCAGCCCCAGCATTTT. It codes for CASRALQGGNQPQHF.

The V gene is TRBV19, the J gene TRBJ1-1; 7 bases fit TRBD1. This CDR3 comprises 16 residues. Looked up from germline, CDR1 is LNHDA and CDR2 is SQIVND (reference sequence). J was trimmed by 0 bases and V by 3 bases; bases with no gene match: 7. The CDR3 bases are TGTGCCAGTAGTATGAAGGGACAGAGAATGAACACTGAAGCTTTCTTT. Translating it yields CASSMKGQRMNTEAFF.

The chain couples TRBV9 to TRBJ1-1; 7 nucleotides agree with TRBD1. CDR1 and CDR2 (germline): SGDLS, YYNGEE. The CDR3 runs to 17 residues. The ends lost 5 bases at V and 3 bases at J; junction bases unmatched: 16. The CDR3 sequence: CASSEEGASGRHTEAFF. CDR3 DNA sequence: TGTGCCAGCAGTGAGGAGGGGGCGTCAGGTAGACACACTGAAGCTTTCTTT. Supplemented by reference TRBV9 and TRBJ1-1, the full variable domain reads DSGVTQTPKHLITATGQRVTLRCSPRSGDLSVYWYQQSLDQGLQFLIQYYNGEERAKGNILERFSAQQFPDLHSELNLSSLELGDSALYFCASSEEGASGRHTEAFFGQGTRLTVV.

The chain recombines TRBV6-6 with TRBJ1-2, with D possibly being TRBD1 (6 bases). This CDR3 spans 13 amino acids. V lost 6 bases to trimming and J lost 8 bases, with 16 bases between them. Looked up from germline, CDR1 is MNHNY and CDR2 is SVGAGI (reference sequence). The CDR3 DNA follows: TGTGCCAGCAGGGGGGCAAGGATGGAGGGCTACACCTTC. This translates into CASRGARMEGYTF.

The rearrangement links TRBV11-1 to TRBJ2-7, with TRBD1 matching 7 bases. The ends lost 5 bases at V and 4 bases at J; junction bases unmatched: 8. The CDR3 runs to 14 residues. The germline CDR1 and CDR2 sequences are SGHAT and FQDESV (reference sequence). The CDR3 DNA reads TGTGCCAGCAGCCCCATCGGACAGGTTTACGAGCAGTACTTC. Its protein is CASSPIGQVYEQYF.

The chain is built from TRBV19 and TRBJ2-2; possible D gene TRBD1, 6 bases. Trimming left V 10 bases short and J 1 base short, with 16 bases between. The CDR3 length is 15 residues. Germline lookup yields CDR1 LNHDA and CDR2 SQIVND (reference sequence). CDR3 region: CATSRGWVNTGELFF. In DNA form, the CDR3 reads TGTGCCACATCCAGGGGTTGGGTGAACACCGGGGAGCTGTTTTTT.

The V and J genes are TRBV7-2 and TRBJ1-4, with a tentative D call TRBD1 (6 bases). CDR1 is SGHTA and CDR2 is FQGNSA in the germline V gene. CDR3 length equals 15 residues. Trimming stripped 3 bases from V and 4 bases from J, with 12 bases between. The CDR3 sequence: CASSLEGGVNEKLFF. In DNA form, the CDR3 reads TGTGCCAGCAGCTTGGAGGGGGGGGTTAATGAAAAACTGTTTTTT.

V usage is TRBV18 and J usage is TRBJ1-1; maybe TRBD1 (6 bases). Per germline, CDR1 KGHSH and CDR2 LQKENI. V was clipped by 4 bases and J by 7 bases, with 31 bases between them. This CDR3 is built from 19 residues. CDR3 loop: CASSRMRRGWFQKGIEAFF. The CDR3, as DNA: TGTGCCAGCTCACGAATGCGCAGGGGTTGGTTCCAGAAGGGGATTGAAGCTTTCTTT. Using reference TRBV18 and TRBJ1-1 for the parts outside the CDR3, the full variable domain is NAGVMQNPRHLVRRRGQEARLRCSPMKGHSHVYWYRQLPEEGLKFMVYLQKENIIDESGMPKERFSAEFPKEGPSILRIQQVVRGDSAAYFCASSRMRRGWFQKGIEAFFGQGTRLTVV.

The chain uses TRBV7-9 and TRBJ1-4; 8 bases align to TRBD1. Germline trimming cut 1 base from V and 10 bases from J; bases unmatched to any gene: 5. Per the germline V gene, CDR1 is SEHNR and CDR2 is FQNEAQ (reference sequence). This CDR3 comprises 14 residues. In nucleotides, the CDR3 is TGTGCCAGCAGCTTAGACGGACAGGGTGGAAAACTGTTTTTT. Translating it yields CASSLDGQGGKLFF. Using reference TRBV7-9 and TRBJ1-4 for the parts outside the CDR3, the full variable domain is DTGVSQNPRHKITKRGQNVTFRCDPISEHNRLYWYRQTLGQGPEFLTYFQNEAQLEKSRLLSDRFSAERPKGSFSTLEIQRTEQGDSAMYLCASSLDGQGGKLFFGSGTQLSVL.

The V and J genes are TRBV5-5 and TRBJ2-7; no clear D. This CDR3 has 14 amino acids. Trimming stripped 0 bases from V and 4 bases from J, with 11 bases between. Germline V CDR1 and CDR2: SGHKS, YYEKEE (reference sequence). This CDR3 reads CASSLVYSLYEQYF. The CDR3 DNA follows: TGTGCCAGCAGCTTGGTCTACAGCTTGTACGAGCAGTACTTC.

J is TRBJ1-2 and V is TRBV9; no clear D. Trimming stripped 1 base from V and 2 bases from J, with 9 bases between. The germline V gene encodes CDR1 SGDLS and CDR2 YYNGEE. CDR3 length: 14 amino acids. CDR3 bases: TGTGCCAGCAGCGTAAGTTCGGGGAACTATGGCTACACCTTC. Residues: CASSVSSGNYGYTF.

The chain joins TRBV28 to TRBJ1-1; TRBD1 might be the D (5 bases). The germline V and J ends were trimmed by 5 bases and 6 bases, with 16 bases remaining between them. The CDR3 sequence is 14 residues long. Germline V gene sequence: CDR1 MDHEN, CDR2 SYDVKM. In nucleotides, the CDR3 is TGTGCCAGCAGTCCCATCAGGGAGGGCCCTGAAGCTTTCTTT. This codes for CASSPIREGPEAFF. Combining the CDR3 with reference TRBV28 and TRBJ1-1 gives the whole variable domain DVKVTQSSRYLVKRTGEKVFLECVQDMDHENMFWYRQDPGLGLRLIYFSYDVKMKEKGDIPEGYSVSREKKERFSLILESASTNQTSMYLCASSPIREGPEAFFGQGTRLTVV.

V usage is TRBV19 and J usage is TRBJ1-3; D perhaps matches TRBD1 (5 bases). This CDR3 region has 14 residues. Trimming stripped 4 bases from V and 11 bases from J, with 18 bases between. Looked up from germline, CDR1 is LNHDA and CDR2 is SQIVND (reference sequence). The CDR3 region has the DNA TGTGCCAGTAGTAGCGGGGGACCTCTGACTTCCATATATTTT. Its protein is CASSSGGPLTSIYF.

V usage is TRBV6-2 or TRBV6-3 and J usage is TRBJ1-1, with D unresolved. CDR1 is MNHEY and CDR2 is SVGEGT in the germline V gene. The V and J ends lost 3 bases and 10 bases respectively, with 15 bases between them. CDR3 length: 13 residues. The CDR3 loop reads CASSYGRQVAAFF. The DNA of the CDR3 is TGTGCCAGCAGTTATGGCAGACAAGTAGCAGCTTTCTTT.

The chain recombines TRBV27 with TRBJ1-2; 7 positions agree with TRBD1. The CDR3 spans 13 residues. Losses at the gene ends were 3 bases for V and 4 bases for J; bases not matched to a gene: 2. Germline V lookup: CDR1 MNHEY, CDR2 SMNVEV (reference sequence). DNA for the CDR3: TGTGCCAGCAGTTTGACAGGGTCCTATGGCTACACCTTC. Its protein product is CASSLTGSYGYTF.